The subject of this entry is one T cell receptor (beta chain). Antigen unknown. The data originate from a study of chemoradiotherapy in HPV16-positive cancers. The study, taken as a whole, reports: The functional HPV-specific definition rests on just a couple of HPV16-positive patients.

The CDR3 loop spans 14 amino acids. Losses at the gene ends were 4 bases for V and 10 bases for J; bases not matched to a gene: 8. In germline, CDR1 is SGDLS, CDR2 YYNGEE. Assay used: immunoSEQ multiplex PCR; TCRdb lists only in-frame clones, some missing. The sample yields more than 5,500 clones, under 80% seen once. The biological material was taken from a patient who underwent chemoradiotherapy. The sequence derives from a human donor with HPV-associated anogenital cancer. The chain combines TRBV9 with TRBJ1-6; 7 bases map to TRBD1. Written as DNA, the CDR3 is TGTGCCAGCAGCCCGGGACAGCAAAGCTCACCCCTCCACTTT. Translating it yields CASSPGQQSSPLHF.